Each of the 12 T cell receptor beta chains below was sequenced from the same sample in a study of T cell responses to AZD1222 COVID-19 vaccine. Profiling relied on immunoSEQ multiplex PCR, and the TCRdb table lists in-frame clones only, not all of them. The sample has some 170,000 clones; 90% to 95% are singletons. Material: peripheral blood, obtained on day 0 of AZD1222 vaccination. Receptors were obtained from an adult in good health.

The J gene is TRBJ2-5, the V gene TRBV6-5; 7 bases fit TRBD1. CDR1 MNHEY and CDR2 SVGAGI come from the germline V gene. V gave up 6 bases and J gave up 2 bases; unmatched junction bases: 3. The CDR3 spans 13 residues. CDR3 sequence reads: CASSLGQQETQYF. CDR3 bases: TGTGCCAGCAGCCTGGGACAGCAAGAGACCCAGTACTTC.

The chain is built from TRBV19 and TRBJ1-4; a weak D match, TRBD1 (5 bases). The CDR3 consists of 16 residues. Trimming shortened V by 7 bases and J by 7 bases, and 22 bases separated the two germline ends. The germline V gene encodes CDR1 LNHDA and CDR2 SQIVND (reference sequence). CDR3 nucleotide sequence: TGTGCCAGTATGGACCGGGGCGGGGAACATCGTGAAAAACTGTTTTTT. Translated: CASMDRGGEHREKLFF. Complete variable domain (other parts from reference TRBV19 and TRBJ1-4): DGGITQSPKYLFRKEGQNVTLSCEQNLNHDAMYWYRQDPGQGLRLIYYSQIVNDFQKGDIAEGYSVSREKKESFPLTVTSAQKNPTAFYLCASMDRGGEHREKLFFGSGTQLSVL.

The DNA of the CDR3 is TGTGCCAGCACCATCGACCGAGCAAATGAAAAACTGTTTTTT. As protein: CASTIDRANEKLFF. The chain couples TRBV2 to TRBJ1-4; the D is unclear. V was trimmed by 7 bases and J by 5 bases, leaving 14 bases between them. There are 14 residues in the CDR3. Looked up from germline, CDR1 is SNHLY and CDR2 is FYNNEI.

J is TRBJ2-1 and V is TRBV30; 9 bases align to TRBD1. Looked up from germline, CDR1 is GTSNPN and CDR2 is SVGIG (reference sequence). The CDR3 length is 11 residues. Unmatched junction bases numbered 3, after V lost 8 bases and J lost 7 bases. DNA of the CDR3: TGTGCCGGGACAGGGTGGAATGAGCAGTTCTTC. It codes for CAGTGWNEQFF.

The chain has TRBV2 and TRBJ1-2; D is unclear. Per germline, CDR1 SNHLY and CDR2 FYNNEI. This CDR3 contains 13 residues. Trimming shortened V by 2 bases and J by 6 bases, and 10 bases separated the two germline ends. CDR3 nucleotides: TGTGCCAGCAGTGAAACGGCAGGACATGGCTACACCTTC. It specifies CASSETAGHGYTF.

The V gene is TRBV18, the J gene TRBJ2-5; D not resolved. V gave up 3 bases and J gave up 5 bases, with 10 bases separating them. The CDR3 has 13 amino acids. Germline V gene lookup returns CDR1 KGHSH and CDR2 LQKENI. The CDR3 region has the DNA TGTGCCAGCTCACCCCAAGCCGGGGAGACCCAGTACTTC. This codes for CASSPQAGETQYF.

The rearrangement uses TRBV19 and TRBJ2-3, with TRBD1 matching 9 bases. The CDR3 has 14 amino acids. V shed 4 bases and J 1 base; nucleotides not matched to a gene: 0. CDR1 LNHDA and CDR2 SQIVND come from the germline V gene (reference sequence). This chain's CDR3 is CASSRQGGTDTQYF. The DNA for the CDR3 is TGTGCCAGTAGTAGACAGGGGGGCACAGATACGCAGTATTTT.

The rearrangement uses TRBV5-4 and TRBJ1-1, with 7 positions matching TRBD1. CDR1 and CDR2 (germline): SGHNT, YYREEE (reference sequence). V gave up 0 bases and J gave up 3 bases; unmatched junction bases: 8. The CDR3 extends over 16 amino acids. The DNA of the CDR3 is TGTGCCAGCAGCTTGGACAGGGGCTTTCAGGACACTGAAGCTTTCTTT. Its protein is CASSLDRGFQDTEAFF.

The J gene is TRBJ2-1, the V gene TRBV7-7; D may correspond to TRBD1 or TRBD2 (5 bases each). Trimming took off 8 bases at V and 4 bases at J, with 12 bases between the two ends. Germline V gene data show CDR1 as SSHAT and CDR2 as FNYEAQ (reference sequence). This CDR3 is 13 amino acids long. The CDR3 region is CASSDGGYNEQFF. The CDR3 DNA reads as TGTGCCAGCTCTGATGGGGGATACAATGAGCAGTTCTTC.

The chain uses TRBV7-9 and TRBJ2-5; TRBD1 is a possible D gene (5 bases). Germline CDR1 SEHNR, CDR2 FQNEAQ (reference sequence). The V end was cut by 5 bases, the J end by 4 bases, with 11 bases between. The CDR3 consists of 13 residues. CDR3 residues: CASSLYQGETQYF. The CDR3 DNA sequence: TGTGCCAGCAGCCTTTACCAGGGAGAGACCCAGTACTTC.

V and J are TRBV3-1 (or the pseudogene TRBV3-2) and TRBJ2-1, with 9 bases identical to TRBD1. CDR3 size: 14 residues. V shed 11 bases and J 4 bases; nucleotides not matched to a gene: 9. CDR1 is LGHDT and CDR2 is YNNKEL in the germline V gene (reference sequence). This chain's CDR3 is CAGAPGQGYNEQFF. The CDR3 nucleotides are TGTGCCGGGGCACCGGGACAGGGTTACAATGAGCAGTTCTTC.

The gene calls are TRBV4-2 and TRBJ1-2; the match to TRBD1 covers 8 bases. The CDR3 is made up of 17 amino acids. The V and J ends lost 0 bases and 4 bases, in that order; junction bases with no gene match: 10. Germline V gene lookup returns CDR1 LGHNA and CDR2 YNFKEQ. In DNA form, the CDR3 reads TGTGCCAGCAGCCAAGAGGAGGCGGACAGGGAGATCTATGGCTACACCTTC. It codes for CASSQEEADREIYGYTF.